The 4 T cell receptor beta chains in this list originate from one sample, sequenced in a study of persistence of HIV-infected CD4 T cells. Sequencing used immunoSEQ version 4 in survey mode. TCRdb's copy holds only in-frame clones and misses some; the assay was immunoSEQ multiplex PCR. The sample has some 50,000 clones, 85% to 90% seen once. Anti-CD3/anti-CD28 beads served as a nonspecific positive control stimulus. CD4+ T cells upregulating both CD40 ligand and CD69 were sorted as responding cells. These TCRs are of unknown antigen specificity. Sequencing used CD4+ T cells sorted from PBMCs after 18-hour stimulation, obtained from a patient who received antiretroviral therapy. The receptors originated from an adult woman with HIV who was CMV-seropositive.

V is TRBV9 and J is TRBJ2-3; TRBD2 matches 7 bases. This CDR3 spans 15 amino acids. V was clipped by 2 bases and J by 2 bases; unmatched bases: 5. Germline V gives CDR1 SGDLS, CDR2 YYNGEE. The CDR3 region is CASSVRGDHTDTQYF. CDR3 in DNA: TGTGCCAGCAGCGTCCGGGGGGATCACACAGATACGCAGTATTTT.

The sample holds a few counts of this clone. The V gene is TRBV4-3, the J gene TRBJ1-2; 10 positions agree with TRBD1. Germline values: CDR1 LGHNA, CDR2 YSLEER. V was clipped by 1 base and J by 2 bases; unmatched bases: 1. CDR3 length: 15 residues. This chain's CDR3 is CASSQGGQGNYGYTF. The DNA for the CDR3 is TGCGCCAGCAGCCAAGGGGGACAGGGGAACTATGGCTACACCTTC.

This clone showed up just once. V is TRBV27 and J is TRBJ2-5; D unclear. Trimming took 5 bases from V and 2 from J, leaving 12 bases between them. This CDR3 region has 14 residues. Germline lookup yields CDR1 MNHEY and CDR2 SMNVEV (reference sequence). This chain's CDR3 is CASSPRRRQETQYF. As DNA, the CDR3 is TGTGCCAGCAGTCCGAGGAGACGGCAAGAGACCCAGTACTTC.

This clone is a singleton in its sample. The chain combines TRBV5-6 with TRBJ1-6; 8 nucleotides match TRBD1. The length of the CDR3 is 15 residues. Germline values: CDR1 SGHDT, CDR2 YYEEEE. J gave up 10 bases and V 3 bases, and 9 bases lay outside the gene matches. The CDR3 region has the DNA TGTGCCAGCAGCTCCGTGGACAGGGAAGAATCACCCCTCCACTTT. Amino acids: CASSSVDREESPLHF.